This T cell receptor (beta chain) originates from a study of cytomegalovirus exposure and HLA in healthy donors. In the study overall: As an earlier analysis found, roughly 180 million T cells yielded about 120 million unique TCR beta sequences.

Study-level points and caveats: Certain sequence variants were highly shared and formed a cluster, and this cluster was likely a sequencing artifact. HLA alleles showed associations with around 15,000 TCR beta sequences in a later analysis, at a 0.05 false discovery rate.

Researchers ran the PCR with 60 Vbeta and 13 Jbeta primers. Profiled with immunoSEQ multiplex PCR; TCRdb holds only in-frame clones, not every one. The table lists around 92,000 clones, 81% of them singletons, with about 1.2% in the top ten. Regarding this clone: Its antigen is not known.

The donors gave bone marrow, and they were healthy. The TCR sequence derives from a girl aged 2 to 10 in good health and CMV-seropositive. Sequenced sample: PBMCs.

CDR3 nucleotides: TGTGCCTGGAGTGTACGTGTGGGAGGCCTCCGCTCCTACGAGCAGTACTTC. This translates into CAWSVRVGGLRSYEQYF. The chain links TRBV30 to TRBJ2-7, with D possibly TRBD2 on 6 matching bases. V was shortened by 0 bases and J by 0 bases, with 18 bases between the two germline ends. This CDR3 has 17 amino acids. CDR1 is GTSNPN, CDR2 SVGIG, per germline (reference sequence).